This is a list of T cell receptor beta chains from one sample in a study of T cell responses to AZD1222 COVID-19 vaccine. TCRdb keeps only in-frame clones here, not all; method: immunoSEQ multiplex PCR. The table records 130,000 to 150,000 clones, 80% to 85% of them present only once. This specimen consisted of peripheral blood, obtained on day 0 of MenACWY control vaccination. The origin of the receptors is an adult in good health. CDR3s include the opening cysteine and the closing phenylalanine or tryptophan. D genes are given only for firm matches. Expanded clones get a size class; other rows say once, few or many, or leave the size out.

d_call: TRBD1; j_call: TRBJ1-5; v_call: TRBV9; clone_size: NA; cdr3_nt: TGTGCCAGCAGCTTTGGGACAGGGAGCAATCAGCCCCAGCATTTT; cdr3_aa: CASSFGTGSNQPQHF
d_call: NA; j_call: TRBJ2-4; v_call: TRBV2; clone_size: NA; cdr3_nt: TGTGCCAGCAACTCGGATCCTCCTGGGGCCAAAAACATTCAGTACTTC; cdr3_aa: CASNSDPPGAKNIQYF
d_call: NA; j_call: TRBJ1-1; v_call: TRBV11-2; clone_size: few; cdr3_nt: TGTGCCAGCAGCTTAGGGGGTCCTGAAGCTTTCTTT; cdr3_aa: CASSLGGPEAFF
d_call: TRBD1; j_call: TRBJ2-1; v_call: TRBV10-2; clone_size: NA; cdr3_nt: TGCGCCAGCACGATTGGACAGGGTAGGAATGAGCAGTTCTTC; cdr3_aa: CASTIGQGRNEQFF
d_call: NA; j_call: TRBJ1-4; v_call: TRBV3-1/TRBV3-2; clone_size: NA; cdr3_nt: TGTGCCAGCAAGAAGCAGGGGTACGATGAAGAAAAACTGTTTTTT; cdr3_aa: CASKKQGYDEEKLFF
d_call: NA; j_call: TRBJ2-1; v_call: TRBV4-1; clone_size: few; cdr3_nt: TGCGCCAGCAGCCAAGATAGAGGTCAGGCTAGCTCCTACAATGAGCAGTTCTTC; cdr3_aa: CASSQDRGQASSYNEQFF
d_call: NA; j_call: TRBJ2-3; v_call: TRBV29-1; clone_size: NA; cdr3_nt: TGCAGCGCTACCCCAGTAAGCCGCACAGATACGCAGTATTTT; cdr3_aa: CSATPVSRTDTQYF
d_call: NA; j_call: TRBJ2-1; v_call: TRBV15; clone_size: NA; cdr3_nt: TGTGCCACCAGCAGCCGTGCCGGGGCACACTACAATGAGCAGTTCTTC; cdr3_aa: CATSSRAGAHYNEQFF
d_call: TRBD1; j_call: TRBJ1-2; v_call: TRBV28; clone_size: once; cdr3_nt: TGTGCCAGCAGCCTTGACAGGGGGCGAAGCTACACCTTC; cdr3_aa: CASSLDRGRSYTF
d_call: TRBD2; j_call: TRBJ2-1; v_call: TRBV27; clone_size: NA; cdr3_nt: TGTGCCAGCAGTTTCGGGGGGTGGCGAACCAATGAGCAGTTCTTC; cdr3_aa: CASSFGGWRTNEQFF
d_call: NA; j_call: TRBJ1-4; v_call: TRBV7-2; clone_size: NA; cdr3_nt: TGTGCCAGCAGCTTAGGCCGGGGGCGAATACGTGAAAAACTGTTTTTT; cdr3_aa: CASSLGRGRIREKLFF
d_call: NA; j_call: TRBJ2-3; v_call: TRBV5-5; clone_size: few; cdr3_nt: TGTGCCAGCAGCTTGGCCCCGGACTGGGATACGCAGTATTTT; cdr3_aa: CASSLAPDWDTQYF
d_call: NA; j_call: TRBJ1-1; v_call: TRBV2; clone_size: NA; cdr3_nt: TGTGCCAGCAGCGGATTTAAGGGCATCCCTGAAGCTTTCTTT; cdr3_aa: CASSGFKGIPEAFF
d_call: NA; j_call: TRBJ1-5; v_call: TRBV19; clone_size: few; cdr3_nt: TGTGCCAGTAGTGACTTAGAGTATCAGCCCCAGCATTTT; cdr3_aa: CASSDLEYQPQHF
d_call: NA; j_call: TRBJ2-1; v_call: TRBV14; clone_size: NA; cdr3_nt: TGTGCCAGCAGCCAAGATGACATATGGAATGAGCAGTTCTTC; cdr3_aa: CASSQDDIWNEQFF
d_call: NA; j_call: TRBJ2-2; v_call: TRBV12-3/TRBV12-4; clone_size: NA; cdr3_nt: TGTGCCAGCAGTTTAGGAACCGGGGAGCTGTTTTTT; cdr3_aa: CASSLGTGELFF
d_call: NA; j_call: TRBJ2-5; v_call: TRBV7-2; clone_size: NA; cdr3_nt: TGTGCCAGCAGCCCATACCAACGCCAAGAGACCCAGTACTTC; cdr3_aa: CASSPYQRQETQYF
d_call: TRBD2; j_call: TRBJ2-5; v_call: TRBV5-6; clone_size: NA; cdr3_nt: TGTGCCAGCAGCGTTGGCGGGGGGGCCTTGGGCCAGTACTTC; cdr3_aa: CASSVGGGALGQYF
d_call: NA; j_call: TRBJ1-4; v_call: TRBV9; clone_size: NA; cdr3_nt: TGTGCCAGCAGCGTAACAGGGAGGGGGGAAAAACTGTTTTTT; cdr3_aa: CASSVTGRGEKLFF
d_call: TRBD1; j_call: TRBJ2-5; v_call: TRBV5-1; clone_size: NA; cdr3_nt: TGCGCCAGCAGCCTCGGACAGGGAGAGACCCAGTACTTC; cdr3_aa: CASSLGQGETQYF
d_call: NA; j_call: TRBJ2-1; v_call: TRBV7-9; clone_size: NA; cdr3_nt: TGTGCCAGCAGCCCAGGGGCCTCCTACAATGAGCAGTTCTTC; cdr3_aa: CASSPGASYNEQFF
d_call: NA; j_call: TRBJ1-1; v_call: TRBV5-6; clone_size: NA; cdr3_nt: TGTGCCAGCAGCTCACCTCTGGGGGGGGAGACTGAAGCTTTCTTT; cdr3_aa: CASSSPLGGETEAFF
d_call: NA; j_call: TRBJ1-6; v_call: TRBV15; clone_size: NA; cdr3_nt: TGTGCCACCAGCAGGAGCGCGGGGGGCGAATCACCCCTCCACTTT; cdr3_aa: CATSRSAGGESPLHF
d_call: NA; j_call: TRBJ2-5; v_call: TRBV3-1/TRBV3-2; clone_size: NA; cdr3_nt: TGTGCCAGCAGCCAAGTTGCAGAGACCCAGTACTTC; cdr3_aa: CASSQVAETQYF
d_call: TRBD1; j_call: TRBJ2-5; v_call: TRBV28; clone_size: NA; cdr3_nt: TGTGCCAGCAGTCTCTCCCGGGACAGCATTCTAGGGACCCAGTACTTC; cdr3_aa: CASSLSRDSILGTQYF
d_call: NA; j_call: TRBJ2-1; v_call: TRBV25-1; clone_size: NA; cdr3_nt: TGTGCCAGCAGTGATTGGGGAATAGCCTACAATGAGCAGTTCTTC; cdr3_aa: CASSDWGIAYNEQFF
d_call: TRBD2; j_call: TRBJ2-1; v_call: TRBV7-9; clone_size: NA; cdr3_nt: TGTGCCAGCAGCTCTGCCCCGGCTAGCGGGGGGAATGAGCAGTTCTTC; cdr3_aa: CASSSAPASGGNEQFF
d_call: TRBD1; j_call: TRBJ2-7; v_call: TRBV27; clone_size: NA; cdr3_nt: TGTGCCAGCAGTTACCGCGGGACAGGGCCCTACGAGCAGTACTTC; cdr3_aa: CASSYRGTGPYEQYF
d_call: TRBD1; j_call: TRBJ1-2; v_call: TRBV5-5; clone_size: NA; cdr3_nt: TGTGCCAGCAGCCAATCCACCGGGACAGGGGTTAGGTATGGCTACACCTTC; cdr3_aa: CASSQSTGTGVRYGYTF
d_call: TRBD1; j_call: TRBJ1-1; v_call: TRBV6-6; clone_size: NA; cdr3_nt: TGTGCCAGCAGTGTCCAGGGGGGTAGGGCTGAAGCTTTCTTT; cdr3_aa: CASSVQGGRAEAFF
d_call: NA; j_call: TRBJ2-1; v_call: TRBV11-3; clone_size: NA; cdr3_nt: TGTGCCAGCAGCTTACGTGGGCGGGGCAATGAGCAGTTCTTC; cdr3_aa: CASSLRGRGNEQFF
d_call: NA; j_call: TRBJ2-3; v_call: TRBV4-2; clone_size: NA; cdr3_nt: TGTGCCAGCAGCCAAGACCGGGATTATAGCACAGATACGCAGTATTTT; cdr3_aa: CASSQDRDYSTDTQYF
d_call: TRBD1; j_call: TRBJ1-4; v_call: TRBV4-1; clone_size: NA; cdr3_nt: TGCGCCAGCAGCCGGACAGGCGGAACTAATGAAAAACTGTTTTTT; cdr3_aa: CASSRTGGTNEKLFF
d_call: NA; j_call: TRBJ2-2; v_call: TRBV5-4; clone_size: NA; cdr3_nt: TGTGCCAGCAGCCGCGGGGGCTCGAACACCGGGGAGCTGTTTTTT; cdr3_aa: CASSRGGSNTGELFF
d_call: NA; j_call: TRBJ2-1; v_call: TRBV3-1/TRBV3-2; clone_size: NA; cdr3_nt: TGTGCCAGCAGCCAAGACAGGGTCTCCTACAATGAGCAGTTCTTC; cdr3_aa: CASSQDRVSYNEQFF
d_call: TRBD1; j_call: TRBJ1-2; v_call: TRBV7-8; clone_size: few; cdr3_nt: TGTGCCAGCAGCGAACGACAGGGGGTCTATGGCTACACCTTC; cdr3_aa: CASSERQGVYGYTF
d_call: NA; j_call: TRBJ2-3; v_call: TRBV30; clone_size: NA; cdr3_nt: TGTGCCTGGATGAGGCAGGGGCCCAGCACAGATACGCAGTATTTT; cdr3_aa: CAWMRQGPSTDTQYF
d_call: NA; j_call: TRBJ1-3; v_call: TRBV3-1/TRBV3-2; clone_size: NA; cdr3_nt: TGTGCCAGCAGCCAAGGACGAGGGGACTCTGGAAACACCATATATTTT; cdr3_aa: CASSQGRGDSGNTIYF
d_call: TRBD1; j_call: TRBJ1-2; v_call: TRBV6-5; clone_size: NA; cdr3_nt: TGTGCCAGCAGGGGACAGGTGATAAGGGGCTACACCTTC; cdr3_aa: CASRGQVIRGYTF
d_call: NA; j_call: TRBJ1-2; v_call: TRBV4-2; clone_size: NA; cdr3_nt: TGTGCCAGCAGCCGAGAGGAGGTGACGGCCAACTATGGCTACACCTTC; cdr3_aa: CASSREEVTANYGYTF
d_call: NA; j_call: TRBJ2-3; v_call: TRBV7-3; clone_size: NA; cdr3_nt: TGTGCCAGCAGCTTAAGAGGGGCCAGCACAGATACGCAGTATTTT; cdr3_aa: CASSLRGASTDTQYF
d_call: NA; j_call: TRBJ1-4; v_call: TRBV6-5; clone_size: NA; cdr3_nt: TGTGCCAGCAGTAGACAGGCAACTAATGAAAAACTGTTTTTT; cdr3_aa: CASSRQATNEKLFF
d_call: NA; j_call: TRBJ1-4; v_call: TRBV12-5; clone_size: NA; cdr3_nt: TGTGCTAGTGGTTTGGTACGGAGGGACGGAAAAGCCTGTGAAAAACTGTTTTTT; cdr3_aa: CASGLVRRDGKACEKLFF
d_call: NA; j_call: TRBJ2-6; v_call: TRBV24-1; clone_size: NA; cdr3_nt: TGTGCCACCAGTGACAGACAGGTTGGGGCCAACGTCCTGACTTTC; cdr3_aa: CATSDRQVGANVLTF